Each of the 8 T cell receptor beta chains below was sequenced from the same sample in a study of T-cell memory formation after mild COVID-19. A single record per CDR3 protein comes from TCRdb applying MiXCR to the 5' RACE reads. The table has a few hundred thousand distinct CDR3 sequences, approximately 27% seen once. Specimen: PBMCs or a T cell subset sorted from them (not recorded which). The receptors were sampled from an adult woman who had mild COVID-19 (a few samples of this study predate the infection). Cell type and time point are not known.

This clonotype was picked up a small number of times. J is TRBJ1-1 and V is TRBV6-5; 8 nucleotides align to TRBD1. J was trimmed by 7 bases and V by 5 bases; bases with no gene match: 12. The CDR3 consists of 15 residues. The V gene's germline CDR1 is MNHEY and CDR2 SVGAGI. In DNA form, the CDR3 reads TGTGCCAGCAGTACCACCGGACAGGGCGCGATTGAAGCTTTCTTT. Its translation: CASSTTGQGAIEAFF.

The CDR3 sequence is CASSQEETPVVAIYF. The DNA for the CDR3 is TGTGCCAGCAGCCAAGAGGAGACACCGGTTGTCGCCATATATTTT. V and J are TRBV4-2 and TRBJ1-3; no firm D call. Germline loops: CDR1 LGHNA, CDR2 YNFKEQ. V gave up 0 bases and J gave up 11 bases, with 17 bases separating them. This CDR3 has 15 residues.

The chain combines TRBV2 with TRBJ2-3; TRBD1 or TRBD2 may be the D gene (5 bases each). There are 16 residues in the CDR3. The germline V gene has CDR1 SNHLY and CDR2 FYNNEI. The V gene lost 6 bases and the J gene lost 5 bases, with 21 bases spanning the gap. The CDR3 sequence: CASRPYPGSGQDTQYF. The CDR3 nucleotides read TGTGCCAGCAGGCCTTACCCGGGATCAGGGCAAGATACGCAGTATTTT.

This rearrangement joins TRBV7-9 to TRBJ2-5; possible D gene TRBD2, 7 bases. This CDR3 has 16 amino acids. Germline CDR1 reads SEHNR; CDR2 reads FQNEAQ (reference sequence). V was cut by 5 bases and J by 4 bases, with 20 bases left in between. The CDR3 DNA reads TGTGCCAGCAGCCGAGGGGGAGGGCACCCAGGAGAGACCCAGTACTTC. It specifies CASSRGGGHPGETQYF.

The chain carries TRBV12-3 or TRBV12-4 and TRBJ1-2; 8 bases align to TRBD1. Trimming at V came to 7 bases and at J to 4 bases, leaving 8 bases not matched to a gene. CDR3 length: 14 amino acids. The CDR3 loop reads CASTLGTGTYGYTF. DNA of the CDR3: TGTGCCAGCACTCTCGGGACAGGAACCTATGGCTACACCTTC.

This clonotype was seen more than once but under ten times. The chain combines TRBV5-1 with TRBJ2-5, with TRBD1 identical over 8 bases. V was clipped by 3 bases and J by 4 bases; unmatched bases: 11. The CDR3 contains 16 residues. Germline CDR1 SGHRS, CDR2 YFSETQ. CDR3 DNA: TGCGCCAGCAGCTCAGGGGGCCGAAGTTCCCGAGAGACCCAGTACTTC. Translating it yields CASSSGGRSSRETQYF. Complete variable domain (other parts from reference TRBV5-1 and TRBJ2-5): KAGVTQTPRYLIKTRGQQVTLSCSPISGHRSVSWYQQTPGQGLQFLFEYFSETQRNKGNFPGRFSGRQFSNSRSEMNVSTLELGDSALYLCASSSGGRSSRETQYFGPGTRLLVL.

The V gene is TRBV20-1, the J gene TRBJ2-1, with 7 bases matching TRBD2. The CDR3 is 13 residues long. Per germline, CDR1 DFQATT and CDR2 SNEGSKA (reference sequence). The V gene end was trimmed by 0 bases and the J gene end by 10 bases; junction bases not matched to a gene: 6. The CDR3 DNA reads TGCAGTGCTAGAGATGCGGGAGCGTTAGAGCAGTTCTTC. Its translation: CSARDAGALEQFF.

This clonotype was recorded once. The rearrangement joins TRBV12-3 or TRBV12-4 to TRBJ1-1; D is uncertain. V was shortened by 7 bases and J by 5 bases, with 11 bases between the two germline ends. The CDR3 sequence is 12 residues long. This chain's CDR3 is CASTLPGTEAFF. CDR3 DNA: TGTGCCAGCACCCTGCCGGGGACTGAAGCTTTCTTT.